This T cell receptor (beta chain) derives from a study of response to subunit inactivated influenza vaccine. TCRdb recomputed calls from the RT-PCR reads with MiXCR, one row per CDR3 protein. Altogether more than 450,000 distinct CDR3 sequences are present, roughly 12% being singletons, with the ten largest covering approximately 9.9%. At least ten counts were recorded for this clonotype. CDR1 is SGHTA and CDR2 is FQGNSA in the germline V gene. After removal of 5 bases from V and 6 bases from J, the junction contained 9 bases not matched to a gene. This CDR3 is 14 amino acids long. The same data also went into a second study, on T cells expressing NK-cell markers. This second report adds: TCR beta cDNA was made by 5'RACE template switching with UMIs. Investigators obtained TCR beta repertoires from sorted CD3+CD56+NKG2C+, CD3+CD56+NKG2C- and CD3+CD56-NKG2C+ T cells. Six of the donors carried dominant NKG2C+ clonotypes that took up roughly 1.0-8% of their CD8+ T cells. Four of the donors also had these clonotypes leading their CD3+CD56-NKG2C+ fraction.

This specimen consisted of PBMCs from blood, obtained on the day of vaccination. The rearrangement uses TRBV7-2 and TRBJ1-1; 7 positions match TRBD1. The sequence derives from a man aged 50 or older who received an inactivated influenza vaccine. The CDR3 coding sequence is TGTGCCAGCAGCCGAGAGACAGGGCTCCCTGAAGCTTTCTTT. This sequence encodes CASSRETGLPEAFF.